The T cell receptor (beta chain) described here comes from a study of technical replicates of blood from a few donors. Trimming took 4 bases from V and 4 from J, leaving 4 bases between them. The CDR3 runs 11 residues. Germline CDR1 and CDR2: SEHNR and FQNEAQ (reference sequence). Sequencing used immunoSEQ multiplex PCR; TCRdb keeps in-frame clones, though not all of them. The table lists about 44,000 clones, around 97% of them singletons. The origin of this receptor is a human donor in good health. The rearrangement joins TRBV7-9 to TRBJ1-2; no definite D call. Sequenced input: T cells isolated from PBMCs. CDR3 sequence reads: CASSSFYGYTF. In DNA form, the CDR3 reads TGTGCCAGCAGCTCTTTCTATGGCTACACCTTC.